These 32 T cell receptor beta chains originate from one sample sequenced in a study of vaccination and CD4 T cells after COVID-19. As for time point: late sampling 161 to 241 days after vaccination in a few convalescent patients. MiXCR, run by TCRdb on the PCR reads, gives a single entry per CDR3 protein. The sample includes about 28,000 distinct CDR3 sequences, around 50% of them seen just once. The specimen comprised CD4+ T cells from blood, sampled about 7 months after SARS-CoV-2 vaccination. Receptor source: a human donor who had recovered from COVID-19.

The chain employs TRBV27 and TRBJ1-5, with 7 bases that match TRBD1. V lost 3 bases to trimming and J lost 5 bases; unmatched junction nucleotides: 10. Germline assignment: CDR1 MNHEY and CDR2 SMNVEV (reference sequence). The length of the CDR3 is 16 residues. The CDR3 loop is CASSLRQGWGDQPQHF. Here the CDR3 DNA reads TGTGCCAGCAGTTTGCGACAGGGATGGGGTGATCAGCCCCAGCATTTT.

The V call is TRBV4-1, the J call TRBJ2-5, with D perhaps matching TRBD1 (5 bases). The CDR3 is 16 amino acids. Germline-derived CDR1 and CDR2 are MGHRA and YSYEKL. Between the trimmed V and J ends, which lost 1 base and 5 bases, there was a span of 17 bases. The CDR3: CASSQVGLGLGETQYF. Here the CDR3 DNA reads TGCGCCAGCAGCCAAGTCGGCTTGGGGCTAGGGGAGACCCAGTACTTC.

J is TRBJ2-5 and V is TRBV20-1; unclear D gene. The V end lost 1 base, the J end lost 4 bases, and 7 bases lay between the germline ends. The germline V gene encodes CDR1 DFQATT and CDR2 SNEGSKA (reference sequence). The CDR3 runs 12 residues. The CDR3 region is CSARVLGETQYF. The CDR3 DNA sequence: TGCAGTGCTAGAGTATTGGGAGAGACCCAGTACTTC.

This rearrangement joins TRBV7-9 to TRBJ2-1, with D possibly TRBD2 on 6 matching bases. The V end was cut by 1 base, the J end by 9 bases, with 10 bases between. Per germline, CDR1 SEHNR and CDR2 FQNEAQ (reference sequence). The CDR3 extends over 13 amino acids. The CDR3, as DNA: TGTGCCAGCAGCTTAGTAGAGGGAGGTGAGCAGTTCTTC. Translated: CASSLVEGGEQFF.

This clonotype showed up just a few times. The rearrangement joins TRBV7-2 to TRBJ2-3; TRBD2 matches at 9 bases. J was trimmed by 3 bases and V by 5 bases; bases with no gene match: 6. Germline-derived CDR1 and CDR2 are SGHTA and FQGNSA. This CDR3 has 15 amino acids. The CDR3 reads CASSPVAGGTDTQYF. CDR3 in DNA: TGTGCCAGCAGCCCCGTGGCGGGGGGGACAGATACGCAGTATTTT.

The table lists this clonotype with a count of one. One junction end disagrees with the germline gene, perhaps due to a read error. This chain uses TRBV10-3 with TRBJ2-7; tentatively, D is TRBD2 (5 bases). CDR3 length: 14 residues. From germline, CDR1 is ENHRY and CDR2 SYGVKD. The CDR3, as DNA: TGTGCCATCAGTGAGTCGACGGACTCCATCGGCCTCAGCTTC. Its translation: CAISESTDSIGLSF.

This clonotype is a singleton in its sample. This chain links TRBV7-2 with TRBJ2-2, with TRBD1 matching 9 bases. J lost 3 bases, V lost 5 bases, and 4 bases had no gene match. The CDR3 runs 15 residues. CDR1 SGHTA and CDR2 FQGNSA come from the germline V gene. CDR3: CASSPWTGDTGELFF. For the CDR3, the DNA is TGTGCCAGCAGCCCATGGACAGGGGACACCGGGGAGCTGTTTTTT.

The rearrangement uses TRBV2 and TRBJ2-7; 11 bases are shared with TRBD2. The V and J ends lost 6 bases and 5 bases, in that order; junction bases with no gene match: 9. CDR1 is SNHLY and CDR2 is FYNNEI in the germline V gene. The CDR3 length is 15 residues. CDR3 in DNA: TGTGCCAGCAGCTTCGGGACTAGCGGCCCCAACGAGCAGTACTTC. Translating gives CASSFGTSGPNEQYF.

The V gene is TRBV28, the J gene TRBJ2-7; D is undetermined. V lost 6 bases to trimming and J lost 1 base, with 16 bases between them. CDR3 length: 15 amino acids. Germline assignment: CDR1 MDHEN and CDR2 SYDVKM. CDR3 sequence (DNA): TGTGCCAGCAGACCACCCTTGACCGATTCCTACGAGCAGTACTTC. Encoded protein: CASRPPLTDSYEQYF.

The chain has TRBV19 and TRBJ2-7, with 8 bases lining up with TRBD1. V lost 2 bases and J lost 5; bases outside the gene matches: 2. The CDR3 spans 13 residues. Germline V lookup: CDR1 LNHDA, CDR2 SQIVND (reference sequence). CDR3 in amino acids: CASSILRGHEQYF. CDR3 nucleotides: TGTGCCAGTAGTATACTCAGGGGGCACGAGCAGTACTTC.

The chain has TRBV12-3 or TRBV12-4 and TRBJ1-6; 9 bases map to TRBD1. The V and J ends lost 6 bases and 5 bases, in that order; junction bases with no gene match: 2. The CDR3 covers 14 residues. CDR3 residues: CASRRTGDNSPLHF. The DNA for the CDR3 is TGTGCCAGCAGACGGACAGGGGATAATTCACCCCTCCACTTT.

By sample share, this clonotype is medium-sized. The chain recombines TRBV15 with TRBJ2-3; D gene ambiguous. The CDR3 consists of 15 residues. Looked up from germline, CDR1 is LNHNV and CDR2 is YYDKDF (reference sequence). V was cut by 0 bases and J by 5 bases, with 12 bases left in between. CDR3 nucleotides: TGTGCCACCAGCAGAGATAAAAGTCGGAGAGATACGCAGTATTTT. Amino acid sequence: CATSRDKSRRDTQYF. Full variable domain (missing parts from reference TRBV15 and TRBJ2-3): DAMVIQNPRYQVTQFGKPVTLSCSQTLNHNVMYWYQQKSSQAPKLLFHYYDKDFNNEADTPDNFQSRRPNTSFCFLDIRSPGLGDTAMYLCATSRDKSRRDTQYFGPGTRLTVL.

This clonotype was seen more than once but under ten times. The V gene is TRBV6-1, the J gene TRBJ1-5; a weak D match, TRBD1 (5 bases). Per the germline V gene, CDR1 is MNHNS and CDR2 is SASEGT. The CDR3 contains 16 residues. Trimming stripped 7 bases from V and 1 base from J, with 17 bases between. The DNA for the CDR3 is TGTGCCAGCAAAAGACAGACCCCAGCGAGCAATCAGCCCCAGCATTTT. This encodes CASKRQTPASNQPQHF.

In this sample, this clonotype turned up a few times. This chain links TRBV7-9 with TRBJ2-7; TRBD1 or TRBD2 may be the D gene (5 bases each). Germline assignment: CDR1 SEHNR and CDR2 FQNEAQ (reference sequence). The CDR3 sequence is 14 residues long. Trimming shortened V by 5 bases and J by 2 bases, and 13 bases separated the two germline ends. The CDR3 here is CASSISGAAYEQYF. The CDR3 DNA reads as TGTGCCAGCAGCATTTCCGGGGCGGCCTACGAGCAGTACTTC.

V and J are TRBV6-1 and TRBJ2-3; D gene ambiguous. The CDR3 has 12 amino acids. V was pared by 3 bases and J by 4 bases, with 5 bases between. CDR1 MNHNS and CDR2 SASEGT come from the germline V gene. The CDR3 nucleotides read TGTGCCAGCAGTGAGATAGCAGATACGCAGTATTTT. This encodes CASSEIADTQYF.

This clonotype was recorded once. The rearrangement links TRBV27 to TRBJ2-1; 8 bases agree with TRBD2. Germline V gives CDR1 MNHEY, CDR2 SMNVEV (reference sequence). The CDR3 runs to 18 residues. V was pared by 7 bases and J by 0 bases, with 14 bases of the junction left unmatched. CDR3 bases: TGTGCCAGCACGTCCCGGGAGGGCCAGGGTAGCTCCTACAATGAGCAGTTCTTC. This sequence encodes CASTSREGQGSSYNEQFF.

A few counts support this clonotype. The rearrangement joins TRBV7-3 to TRBJ1-5, with D possibly being TRBD1 (5 bases). V was trimmed by 6 bases and J by 5 bases, leaving 14 bases between them. Germline CDR1 and CDR2: SGHTA and FQGTGA. The CDR3 is 14 amino acids. The DNA of the CDR3 is TGTGCCAGCAGAACCCGCCCGGGGGATCAGCCCCAGCATTTT. Protein: CASRTRPGDQPQHF.

The chain recombines TRBV20-1 with TRBJ2-3; 11 bases match TRBD2. Trimming took 5 bases from V and 6 from J; bases not matched to a gene: 7. In germline, CDR1 is DFQATT, CDR2 SNEGSKA (reference sequence). This CDR3 region has 14 residues. CDR3 nucleotide sequence: TGCAGTGCTGAACTAGCGGGAGAATCTGATACGCAGTATTTT. Translation gives CSAELAGESDTQYF.

In its sample, this clonotype was seen a few times. V and J are TRBV7-8 and TRBJ2-3; a weak D match, TRBD2 (6 bases). The V and J ends lost 3 bases and 3 bases respectively, with 13 bases between them. The CDR3 contains 15 residues. The V gene's germline CDR1 is SGHVS and CDR2 FQNEAQ. Here the CDR3 reads CASSFSGRRTDTQYF. DNA of the CDR3: TGTGCCAGCAGCTTCTCTGGGAGGAGGACAGATACGCAGTATTTT. Together with reference TRBV7-8 and TRBJ2-3, the CDR3 gives the full variable domain: GAGVSQSPRYKVAKRGQDVALRCDPISGHVSLFWYQQALGQGPEFLTYFQNEAQLDKSGLPSDRFFAERPEGSVSTLKIQRTQQEDSAVYLCASSFSGRRTDTQYFGPGTRLTVL.

The V call is TRBV27, the J call TRBJ2-7, with 9 bases lining up with TRBD1. The CDR3 runs to 16 residues. J lost 4 bases, V lost 5 bases, and 12 bases had no gene match. The germline V gene encodes CDR1 MNHEY and CDR2 SMNVEV (reference sequence). This chain's CDR3 is CASSARSGTGWYEQYF. In DNA, the CDR3 is TGTGCCAGCAGTGCCCGATCCGGGACAGGGTGGTACGAGCAGTACTTC.

This chain links TRBV7-2 with TRBJ2-3; D uncertain. V was pared by 5 bases and J by 1 base, with 10 bases between. Looked up from germline, CDR1 is SGHTA and CDR2 is FQGNSA. This CDR3 has 14 residues. DNA of the CDR3: TGTGCCAGCAGCGAAGTTGGTGGCACAGATACGCAGTATTTT. This gives the protein CASSEVGGTDTQYF.

This clonotype was seen a few times. The rearrangement uses TRBV4-1 and TRBJ2-7; 10 nucleotides match TRBD2. The CDR3 runs 16 residues. The junction had 7 bases not matched to a gene; V was cut back by 5 bases and J by 0 bases. The V gene's germline CDR1 is MGHRA and CDR2 YSYEKL. The CDR3, as DNA: TGCGCCAGCAGCGACGGACTAGCGGTCAGCTCCTACGAGCAGTACTTC. Protein: CASSDGLAVSSYEQYF.

The V call is TRBV6-4, the J call TRBJ2-3, with 9 positions matching TRBD2. Germline CDR1 reads MRHNA; CDR2 reads SNTAGT. This CDR3 region has 15 residues. V gave up 3 bases and J gave up 3 bases; unmatched junction bases: 4. CDR3 loop: CASSEGSGSTDTQYF. In nucleotides, the CDR3 is TGTGCCAGCAGTGAGGGTAGCGGGAGTACAGATACGCAGTATTTT.

This clonotype was seen once. The V call is TRBV20-1, the J call TRBJ2-5; no definite D call. Trimming took 6 bases from V and 1 from J, leaving 9 bases between them. The CDR3 is 12 amino acids. Germline-derived CDR1 and CDR2 are DFQATT and SNEGSKA (reference sequence). The CDR3 region has the DNA TGCAGTGCACAAGACCTCCAAGAGACCCAGTACTTC. Protein product: CSAQDLQETQYF.

The V call is TRBV7-9, the J call TRBJ2-7, with 8 bases that match TRBD2. Germline assignment: CDR1 SEHNR and CDR2 FQNEAQ (reference sequence). V lost 0 bases and J lost 2; bases outside the gene matches: 6. This CDR3 comprises 16 residues. The CDR3 DNA follows: TGTGCCAGCAGCTTAGCTCGGGGGGGTAGAGCCTACGAGCAGTACTTC. This translates into CASSLARGGRAYEQYF.

The J gene is TRBJ1-5, the V gene TRBV27; no clear D. The CDR3 consists of 14 residues. The V gene's germline CDR1 is MNHEY and CDR2 SMNVEV (reference sequence). V was pared by 1 base and J by 6 bases, with 10 bases between. The DNA of the CDR3 is TGTGCCAGCAGTTTATTTGCGGGTGGTCAGCCCCAGCATTTT. This translates into CASSLFAGGQPQHF.

CDR3 in amino acids: CSAKWTSDYEQYF. The CDR3 DNA reads TGCAGTGCTAAATGGACTAGCGACTACGAGCAGTACTTC. This rearrangement joins TRBV20-1 to TRBJ2-7; TRBD2 matches at 9 bases. J lost 3 bases, V lost 4 bases, and 4 bases had no gene match. Germline CDR1 and CDR2: DFQATT and SNEGSKA (reference sequence). The CDR3 has 13 residues.

The V gene is TRBV2, the J gene TRBJ2-5; no firm D call. Trimming took off 7 bases at V and 3 bases at J, with 12 bases between the two ends. Germline values: CDR1 SNHLY, CDR2 FYNNEI. CDR3 length: 13 residues. CDR3 amino acids: CASNGGGEETQYF. CDR3 in DNA: TGTGCCAGCAATGGTGGCGGAGAAGAGACCCAGTACTTC.

The rearrangement uses TRBV6-1 and TRBJ2-3, with 11 bases lining up with TRBD2. Germline CDR1 is MNHNS and CDR2 is SASEGT. The CDR3 is made up of 17 amino acids. V dropped 2 bases and J dropped 2; count of bases not matched to a gene: 6. CDR3 nucleotide sequence: TGTGCCAGCAGTGAAACCTTAGCGGGAGGGCCCACAGATACGCAGTATTTT. It specifies CASSETLAGGPTDTQYF.

J is TRBJ1-1 and V is TRBV27; D unresolved. Germline V lookup: CDR1 MNHEY, CDR2 SMNVEV (reference sequence). V was clipped by 0 bases and J by 6 bases, with 11 bases between them. This CDR3 has 14 residues. CDR3 coding DNA: TGTGCCAGCAGTTTATCTGGATCGGGCCCTGAAGCTTTCTTT. Translated, it gives CASSLSGSGPEAFF.

The CDR3 region is CSASQETQYF. The CDR3 region has the DNA TGCAGTGCTAGTCAAGAGACCCAGTACTTC. The J gene is TRBJ2-5, the V gene TRBV20-1; D ambiguous. Trimming stripped 3 bases from V and 2 bases from J, with 1 base between. Germline lookup yields CDR1 DFQATT and CDR2 SNEGSKA (reference sequence). The CDR3 has 10 amino acids.

This chain connects TRBV10-1 to TRBJ1-2; a possible D gene is TRBD1 (5 bases). V shed 4 bases and J shed 5 bases, with 8 bases lying between them. The CDR3 consists of 12 residues. Germline V gene sequence: CDR1 WNHNN, CDR2 SYGVQD (reference sequence). The CDR3 loop reads CASSGDGYGYTF. CDR3 in DNA: TGCGCCAGCAGTGGGGACGGGTATGGCTACACCTTC.